This entry lists 20 T cell receptor beta chains sequenced from one sample in a study of T cell clonality in common variable immunodeficiency. Produced via immunoSEQ multiplex PCR; TCRdb's table is partial and in-frame only. In total the sample includes 39,000 or so clones, none of them seen once. The material sequenced was peripheral blood mononuclear cells. These receptors originate from a person aged 18 to 69 in good health.

A word on this clone: The read terminates 3 residues ahead of where the CDR3 ends, so the germline J gene completes it. The chain uses TRBV18 and TRBJ1-2; D uncertain. The CDR3 is made up of 13 amino acids. Germline CDR1 KGHSH, CDR2 LQKENI. CDR3 DNA (partial): TGTGCCAGCTCACCGGCAGGCTACAATGAC. Protein sequence: CASSPAGYND. The CDR3 reads in full as CASSPAGYNDYTF. Supplemented by reference TRBV18 and TRBJ1-2, the full variable domain reads NAGVMQNPRHLVRRRGQEARLRCSPMKGHSHVYWYRQLPEEGLKFMVYLQKENIIDESGMPKERFSAEFPKEGPSILRIQQVVRGDSAAYFCASSPAGYNDYTFGSGTRLTVV.

This clone was picked up many times. The read stops 3 residues short of the end of the CDR3; the missing end is completed from the germline J gene. The J gene is TRBJ2-7, the V gene TRBV20-1; 10 bases are shared with TRBD2. The CDR3 spans 17 residues. Losses at the gene ends were 3 bases for V and 0 bases for J; bases not matched to a gene: 11. Per the germline V gene, CDR1 is DFQATT and CDR2 is SNEGSKA (reference sequence). Incomplete CDR3 DNA: TGCAGTGCTAGGGGGATTTTCGGGACTAGCGCCTCCTACGAG. It is translated as CSARGIFGTSASYE. The entire CDR3 is CSARGIFGTSASYEQYF.

This clone was found a few times. The CDR3 end lies 3 residues beyond the end of the read and is filled in from the germline J gene. The V gene is TRBV20-1, the J gene TRBJ2-1, with 14 bases that match TRBD2. Per the germline V gene, CDR1 is DFQATT and CDR2 is SNEGSKA (reference sequence). The CDR3 is made up of 17 amino acids. The ends lost 2 bases at V and 7 bases at J; junction bases unmatched: 10. CDR3 DNA, as far as it was read: TGCAGTGCTAGAAGTGGGACTAGCGGGAGTTCGGGTAATGAG. As protein: CSARSGTSGSSGNE. The CDR3 in its entirety is CSARSGTSGSSGNEQFF.

In this sample, this clone turned up a few times. The observed sequence ends 3 residues before the CDR3 terminus, with the missing tail filled in from the germline J gene. The chain is built from TRBV30 and TRBJ2-4; D gene ambiguous. The CDR3 covers 12 residues. Germline V gives CDR1 GTSNPN, CDR2 SVGIG (reference sequence). The CDR3 loop is CAWKGRVYGQYF. CDR3 DNA (partial): TGTGCCTGGAAGGGTAGGGTCTATGGT.

In this sample, this clone turned up many times. The read ends 3 residues before the CDR3 terminus; that terminus is restored from the germline J gene. The chain has TRBV6-2 or TRBV6-3 and TRBJ1-4; 8 bases line up with TRBD1. The junction had 8 bases not matched to a gene; V was cut back by 8 bases and J by 9 bases. Germline CDR1 reads MNHEY; CDR2 reads SVGEGT. The CDR3 covers 13 residues. Partial CDR3 DNA: TGTGCCAGCTGGGGACAGGAGACTAAAAAA. Translating it yields CASWGQETKK. The entire CDR3 protein reads CASWGQETKKLFF.

The sample holds many counts of this clone. The CDR3 end falls 3 residues outside the read, so it is completed with the germline J gene. The chain uses TRBV7-9 and TRBJ2-2, with TRBD2 identical over 7 bases. V lost 1 base, J lost 4 bases, and 3 bases stayed unmatched. CDR1 is SEHNR, CDR2 FQNEAQ, per germline (reference sequence). The CDR3 totals 15 residues. This chain's CDR3 is CASSLGTRGTGELFF. The sequenced part of the CDR3 DNA is TGTGCCAGCAGCTTAGGGACTAGGGGCACCGGGGAG.

Many counts were recorded for this clone. The CDR3 end falls 3 residues outside the read, so it is completed with the germline J gene. The chain employs TRBV19 and TRBJ2-3; 8 bases are a match to TRBD2. The V segment lost 5 bases and the J segment 0 bases; nucleotides outside the gene matches: 4. The CDR3 is 15 amino acids. The germline CDR1 and CDR2 sequences are LNHDA and SQIVND (reference sequence). CDR3 protein: CASSVSGASTDTQYF. The sequenced CDR3 bases are TGTGCCAGTAGTGTTAGCGGGGCTAGCACAGATACG.

Many counts were recorded for this clone. CDR3 bases read: TGTGCCAGCAGTAGGGTCGGGGTGGATTCACCC. It is translated as CASSRVGVDSP. The CDR3 reads in full as CASSRVGVDSPLHF. V gene TRBV7-9 combines with J gene TRBJ1-6, with D hard to call. The read falls 3 residues short of the CDR3 end, and the missing part is taken from the germline J gene. This CDR3 contains 14 residues. In germline, CDR1 is SEHNR, CDR2 FQNEAQ (reference sequence). Trimming removed 6 bases at V and 8 bases at J, with 14 bases between. The full variable domain, its missing parts supplied by reference TRBV7-9 and TRBJ1-6, is DTGVSQNPRHKITKRGQNVTFRCDPISEHNRLYWYRQTLGQGPEFLTYFQNEAQLEKSRLLSDRFSAERPKGSFSTLEIQRTEQGDSAMYLCASSRVGVDSPLHFGNGTRLTVT.

This clone came up many times. The CDR3 is cut off 3 residues early in the read; its end comes from the germline J gene. This chain uses TRBV19 with TRBJ1-6; 7 bases map to TRBD1. Germline CDR1 and CDR2: LNHDA and SQIVND (reference sequence). The trim removed 7 bases at V and 7 bases at J, leaving 4 bases unmatched. This CDR3 spans 13 amino acids. CDR3 loop: CASTGTDNSPLHF. The CDR3 DNA, read in part, is TGTGCCAGTACCGGGACAGACAATTCACCC.

This clone was counted a few times. The DNA ends 3 residues before the CDR3 does, and the rest of the CDR3 is filled in from the germline J gene. The chain joins TRBV20-1 to TRBJ2-1, with D possibly TRBD2 on 5 matching bases. Germline V gene data show CDR1 as DFQATT and CDR2 as SNEGSKA (reference sequence). V lost 6 bases and J 5 bases, leaving 5 bases between the germline ends. The CDR3 has 10 amino acids. The CDR3 loop is CSAGDNEQFF. The CDR3 bases that were read are TGCAGTGCCGGGGACAATGAG.

This clone was counted many times. The DNA ends 3 residues before the CDR3 does, and the rest of the CDR3 is filled in from the germline J gene. The chain has TRBV3-1 (or the pseudogene TRBV3-2) and TRBJ2-3, with D unclear. V dropped 0 bases and J dropped 5 bases, with 12 bases sitting between them. The V gene's germline CDR1 is LGHDT and CDR2 YNNKEL (reference sequence). This CDR3 has 15 amino acids. The CDR3 loop is CASSQDPTERDTQYF. The part of the CDR3 DNA that was read is TGTGCCAGCAGCCAAGACCCCACAGAAAGAGATACG.

This clone was recorded many times. The CDR3 end lies 3 residues beyond the end of the read and is filled in from the germline J gene. The same CDR3 is also encoded by other DNA sequences in this sample. The V call is TRBV5-1, the J call TRBJ2-1; D remains unclear. Germline-derived CDR1 and CDR2 are SGHRS and YFSETQ. CDR3 size: 13 residues. Trimming cost V 0 bases and J 7 bases, with 8 bases left between them. The CDR3 reads CASSLDGYNEQFF. Partial CDR3 DNA: TGCGCCAGCAGCTTGGACGGGTATAATGAG.

In its sample, this clone was seen many times. The read stops 3 residues short of the end of the CDR3; the missing end is completed from the germline J gene. The chain employs TRBV5-1 and TRBJ1-6; no reliable D call. Trimming shortened V by 6 bases and J by 5 bases, and 12 bases separated the two germline ends. Germline V lookup: CDR1 SGHRS, CDR2 YFSETQ. The CDR3 extends over 14 amino acids. The chain's CDR3 is CASKVYLNNSPLHF. The part of the CDR3 DNA that was read is TGCGCCAGCAAGGTGTATCTTAATAATTCACCC.

This clone was picked up many times. The CDR3 protein is CSATDRGETQYF. CDR3 bases read: TGCAGTGCTACCGACAGGGGCGAGACG. This chain joins TRBV20-1 and TRBJ2-3, with 8 bases matching TRBD1. The read comes to an end 3 residues before the CDR3 does, leaving the germline J gene to fill in the end. The germline V gene encodes CDR1 DFQATT and CDR2 SNEGSKA (reference sequence). The CDR3 spans 12 residues.

There are many counts of this clone. Sequencing ends 3 residues short of the CDR3 end; the germline J gene provides the rest. The genes are TRBV30 and TRBJ2-3, with TRBD2 matching over 8 bases. Germline assignment: CDR1 GTSNPN and CDR2 SVGIG (reference sequence). The junction had 8 bases not matched to a gene; V was cut back by 2 bases and J by 4 bases. The CDR3 length is 15 residues. The CDR3 DNA, read in part, is TGTGCCTGGAGTCTTATAGCGGGAAAGGCAGATACG. Translating gives CAWSLIAGKADT. In full, the CDR3 reads CAWSLIAGKADTQYF.

This clone was found many times. The CDR3 is cut off 3 residues early in the read; its end comes from the germline J gene. J is TRBJ1-2 and V is TRBV5-6; 7 bases map to TRBD1. This CDR3 is built from 14 residues. Per the germline V gene, CDR1 is SGHDT and CDR2 is YYEEEE. The CDR3 spells CASSPDSQGFGYTF. The covered CDR3 bases are TGTGCCAGCAGCCCCGACTCACAGGGGTTCGGC.

This clone was observed at least ten times. The read is 3 residues too short to cover the CDR3 end, so that end is filled in from the germline J gene. The V and J genes are TRBV19 and TRBJ2-1; 9 bases are a match to TRBD2. This CDR3 is 15 amino acids long. Germline CDR1 and CDR2: LNHDA and SQIVND (reference sequence). V shed 10 bases and J 7 bases; nucleotides not matched to a gene: 14. The CDR3 is CATRIAGERLNEQFF. The DNA read from the CDR3 is TGTGCCACCCGAATAGCGGGAGAAAGGTTAAATGAG.

This clone was seen ten or more times. The CDR3 end is not reached by the read, which stops 3 residues before it; the germline J gene fills it in. This chain joins TRBV20-1 and TRBJ2-2; 7 bases are a match to TRBD1. There are 14 residues in the CDR3. V dropped 6 bases and J dropped 3; count of bases not matched to a gene: 7. Germline CDR1 and CDR2: DFQATT and SNEGSKA (reference sequence). Incomplete CDR3 DNA: TGCAGTGCCAGGAGCAGGGGGTACACCGGGGAG. Encoded protein: CSARSRGYTGE. From start to end, the CDR3 is CSARSRGYTGELFF.

A remark on this clone: From the germline J gene comes the end of the CDR3, since the read stops 3 residues before it. The chain uses TRBV30 and TRBJ2-4; the D gene is possibly TRBD1 (5 bases). The CDR3 has 13 residues. Germline assignment: CDR1 GTSNPN and CDR2 SVGIG (reference sequence). The CDR3 sequence is CAWSSPTVAGQYF. CDR3 DNA (partial): TGTGCCTGGAGTAGCCCGACAGTAGCTGGT.

Many counts were recorded for this clone. The read ends 3 residues shy of where the CDR3 ends; the end is completed using the germline J gene. The genes are TRBV5-1 and TRBJ2-5, with a possible D match to TRBD2 (6 bases). Germline-derived CDR1 and CDR2 are SGHRS and YFSETQ. This CDR3 is 14 amino acids long. V was trimmed by 0 bases and J by 4 bases, leaving 10 bases between them. This chain's CDR3 is CASSLGRGGETQYF. The CDR3 DNA, read in part, is TGCGCCAGCAGCTTGGGGCGGGGTGGAGAGACC.